This T cell receptor (beta chain) was found in a study of blood T cell repertoires in COVID-19. Study-wide background: The samples span acute and convalescent COVID-19 from the United States, Italy and Spain. Sample material is recorded as cDNA or gDNA derived from T cells, B-cell-depleted T cells, or PBMCs.

Seattle patients were enrolled during active infection and followed longitudinally. As originally analysed: Reference gene primer amplification in the assay estimated nucleated cell counts. Clones were read by immunoSEQ multiplex PCR, and TCRdb kept only the in-frame ones, dropping some. That table furnishes V, J and clone size, whereas the DNA furnished D and trimming. The sample carries around 210,000 clones, roughly 85% recorded once. This CDR3 has 15 residues. Trimming left V 5 bases short and J 3 bases short, with 19 bases between. The germline CDR1 and CDR2 sequences are SQVTM and ANQGSEA. The sequence was collected from a man aged 50 to 60 with COVID-19, enrolled during active disease. The gene calls are TRBV29-1 and TRBJ1-1, with D possibly TRBD1 on 6 matching bases. Sequenced sample: peripheral blood. The CDR3 spells CSVSQGFLGDTEAFF. In DNA, the CDR3 is TGCAGCGTTTCTCAGGGGTTCCTCGGGGACACTGAAGCTTTCTTT.